The 30 T cell receptor beta chains presented below share a single source sample, sequenced in a study of blood T cell repertoires in COVID-19. TCRdb's table, derived via immunoSEQ multiplex PCR, lists solely in-frame clones and lacks some. The sample shows hundreds of thousands of clones, around nine tenths of them seen only once. Sequencing was done on a sample of peripheral blood. The receptors were gathered from a man aged 55 to 70 who had recovered from COVID-19.

This chain joins TRBV7-3 and TRBJ2-2, with D perhaps TRBD1 (6 bases). Germline values: CDR1 SGHTA, CDR2 FQGTGA. The CDR3 consists of 15 residues. Trimming cost V 5 bases and J 2 bases, with 12 bases left between them. The CDR3 protein is CASSPGAVNTGELFF. In nucleotides, the CDR3 is TGTGCCAGCAGCCCAGGGGCAGTAAACACCGGGGAGCTGTTTTTT.

The chain employs TRBV30 and TRBJ2-2; 9 nucleotides line up with TRBD2. Germline V CDR1 and CDR2: GTSNPN, SVGIG (reference sequence). J was trimmed by 5 bases and V by 4 bases; bases with no gene match: 11. The CDR3 contains 16 residues. CDR3 amino acids: CAWKKEAGGWTGELFF. The CDR3 DNA is TGTGCCTGGAAAAAGGAAGCGGGAGGATGGACCGGGGAGCTGTTTTTT.

V usage is TRBV7-3 and J usage is TRBJ2-2, with a possible D match to TRBD2 (6 bases). This CDR3 has 14 residues. The V end lost 1 base, the J end lost 3 bases, and 6 bases lay between the germline ends. The V gene's germline CDR1 is SGHTA and CDR2 FQGTGA. DNA of the CDR3: TGTGCCAGCAGCTTAAGGGGGGACACCGGGGAGCTGTTTTTT. This sequence encodes CASSLRGDTGELFF.

V and J are TRBV18 and TRBJ2-4, with TRBD1 identical over 7 bases. The V segment lost 3 bases and the J segment 8 bases; nucleotides outside the gene matches: 10. CDR3 size: 15 residues. Germline CDR1 is KGHSH and CDR2 is LQKENI. CDR3 residues: CASSPGTEGLYIQYF. The CDR3 DNA reads TGTGCCAGCTCACCCGGGACAGAAGGATTATACATTCAGTACTTC.

The chain uses TRBV28 and TRBJ1-4; 9 positions match TRBD1. V lost 6 bases to trimming and J lost 3 bases; unmatched junction nucleotides: 5. Germline CDR1 reads MDHEN; CDR2 reads SYDVKM. CDR3 length: 15 amino acids. The CDR3 protein is CASSRTGVSNEKLFF. CDR3 nucleotides: TGTGCCAGCAGCCGGACAGGGGTTTCTAATGAAAAACTGTTTTTT. The full variable domain, in which reference TRBV28 and TRBJ1-4 provide the parts outside the CDR3, is DVKVTQSSRYLVKRTGEKVFLECVQDMDHENMFWYRQDPGLGLRLIYFSYDVKMKEKGDIPEGYSVSREKKERFSLILESASTNQTSMYLCASSRTGVSNEKLFFGSGTQLSVL.

The CDR3 DNA is TGTGCCGCAGGGCTAGGGAGGGGTTCCAATGAGCAGTTCTTC. Its protein product is CAAGLGRGSNEQFF. This rearrangement joins TRBV3-1 (or the pseudogene TRBV3-2) to TRBJ2-1, with 7 bases identical to TRBD2. Trimming cost V 11 bases and J 6 bases; bases outside gene matches: 13. CDR1 and CDR2 (germline): LGHDT, YNNKEL (reference sequence). There are 14 residues in the CDR3.

This clone was seen a few times. The rearrangement links TRBV3-1 (or the pseudogene TRBV3-2) to TRBJ1-5, with D tentatively TRBD1 (6 bases). V lost 0 bases and J 7 bases, leaving 13 bases between the germline ends. Germline CDR1 reads LGHDT; CDR2 reads YNNKEL (reference sequence). The CDR3 spans 15 residues. The CDR3 nucleotides read TGTGCCAGCAGCCAAGACCAGGGACATTGGCAGCCCCAGCATTTT. This translates into CASSQDQGHWQPQHF.

This clone came up a few times. This chain connects TRBV28 to TRBJ1-5; no clear D. Per the germline V gene, CDR1 is MDHEN and CDR2 is SYDVKM. CDR3 size: 12 residues. The V end was cut by 7 bases, the J end by 7 bases, with 11 bases between. The CDR3 is CASNTKTQPQHF. CDR3 nucleotide sequence: TGTGCCAGCAACACGAAGACACAGCCCCAGCATTTT.

The gene calls are TRBV4-2 and TRBJ2-3; D gene unclear. CDR1 is LGHNA, CDR2 YNFKEQ, per germline. This CDR3 has 16 residues. V was trimmed by 0 bases and J by 1 base, leaving 11 bases between them. The CDR3 reads CASSQEGQDRTDTQYF. CDR3 DNA: TGTGCCAGCAGCCAAGAGGGTCAGGATCGCACAGATACGCAGTATTTT.

This sequence joins TRBV5-1 and TRBJ1-2; possibly TRBD1 for D (5 bases). Between the trimmed V and J ends, which lost 4 bases and 0 bases, there was a span of 10 bases. This CDR3 region has 14 residues. The germline V gene encodes CDR1 SGHRS and CDR2 YFSETQ. CDR3 region: CASSQGASNYGYTF. The DNA of the CDR3 is TGCGCCAGCAGCCAAGGGGCCTCTAACTATGGCTACACCTTC. Full variable domain (missing parts from reference TRBV5-1 and TRBJ1-2): KAGVTQTPRYLIKTRGQQVTLSCSPISGHRSVSWYQQTPGQGLQFLFEYFSETQRNKGNFPGRFSGRQFSNSRSEMNVSTLELGDSALYLCASSQGASNYGYTFGSGTRLTVV.

CDR3 sequence: CASSQSVVAGGYEQYF. The CDR3, as DNA: TGTGCCAGCAGCCAATCGGTGGTAGCCGGAGGCTACGAGCAGTACTTC. This chain uses TRBV3-1 (or the pseudogene TRBV3-2) with TRBJ2-7; D is possibly TRBD2 (5 bases). V was trimmed by 2 bases and J by 3 bases, leaving 17 bases between them. Germline loops: CDR1 LGHDT, CDR2 YNNKEL (reference sequence). This CDR3 is built from 16 residues.

The gene calls are TRBV19 and TRBJ2-3; the D gene is possibly TRBD2 (6 bases). The CDR3 has 15 residues. Per the germline V gene, CDR1 is LNHDA and CDR2 is SQIVND (reference sequence). Trimming took off 1 base at V and 0 bases at J, with 8 bases between the two ends. CDR3 DNA: TGTGCCAGTAGTATAGGAGGAGGGAGCACAGATACGCAGTATTTT. Translated: CASSIGGGSTDTQYF.

The chain couples TRBV11-2 to TRBJ1-6; D perhaps matches TRBD1 (5 bases). This CDR3 region has 16 residues. V was pared by 5 bases and J by 7 bases, with 18 bases between. Germline V lookup: CDR1 SGHAT, CDR2 FQNNGV. In DNA form, the CDR3 reads TGTGCCAGCAGCCCTGGGCCCGGGACTGTAAATTCACCCCTCCACTTT. Amino acid sequence: CASSPGPGTVNSPLHF. Full variable domain (rest looked up from reference TRBV11-2 and TRBJ1-6): EAGVAQSPRYKIIEKRQSVAFWCNPISGHATLYWYQQILGQGPKLLIQFQNNGVVDDSQLPKDRFSAERLKGVDSTLKIQPAKLEDSAVYLCASSPGPGTVNSPLHFGNGTRLTVT.

A note on this clone: In the same sample, other DNA sequences code for this CDR3. The chain carries TRBV5-1 and TRBJ1-1, with D possibly being TRBD1 (5 bases). Germline V lookup: CDR1 SGHRS, CDR2 YFSETQ. This CDR3 has 14 amino acids. Trimming removed 0 bases at V and 1 base at J, with 7 bases between. CDR3: CASSLAGGNTEAFF. The CDR3 coding sequence is TGCGCCAGCAGCTTGGCGGGGGGGAACACTGAAGCTTTCTTT.

The V gene is TRBV5-1, the J gene TRBJ1-2; no definite D call. The V end was cut by 3 bases, the J end by 4 bases, with 13 bases between. The CDR3 is 14 residues long. Germline values: CDR1 SGHRS, CDR2 YFSETQ. The CDR3 is CASSSSYTSYGYTF. CDR3 DNA: TGCGCCAGCAGCTCTTCGTACACCTCCTATGGCTACACCTTC.

The rearrangement uses TRBV19 and TRBJ1-1, with D possibly matching TRBD1 (5 bases). The germline V gene has CDR1 LNHDA and CDR2 SQIVND (reference sequence). CDR3 length: 13 residues. Between the trimmed V and J ends, which lost 4 bases and 4 bases, there was a span of 10 bases. In DNA form, the CDR3 reads TGTGCCAGTAGTACCACCCAGGGCACTGAAGCTTTCTTT. Protein product: CASSTTQGTEAFF.

This rearrangement joins TRBV10-3 to TRBJ1-1; perhaps TRBD1 as D (5 bases). Between the trimmed V and J ends, which lost 8 bases and 4 bases, there was a span of 17 bases. The V gene's germline CDR1 is ENHRY and CDR2 SYGVKD. The CDR3 consists of 14 residues. The CDR3 DNA sequence: TGTGCCATCCGGCGTGGGGTTAGGGGCACTGAAGCTTTCTTT. It is translated as CAIRRGVRGTEAFF.

V and J are TRBV5-6 and TRBJ2-2, with D possibly matching TRBD1 (5 bases). The CDR3 runs to 14 residues. Germline values: CDR1 SGHDT, CDR2 YYEEEE. V was shortened by 5 bases and J by 1 base, with 9 bases between the two germline ends. The CDR3 DNA reads TGTGCCAGCAGGAATAGGGGGAACACCGGGGAGCTGTTTTTT. Translation gives CASRNRGNTGELFF.

The V gene is TRBV5-6, the J gene TRBJ1-2, with 8 bases fitting TRBD1. Germline V gene sequence: CDR1 SGHDT, CDR2 YYEEEE. This CDR3 has 15 residues. With V trimmed by 9 bases and J by 1 base, 11 bases remained unmatched. The CDR3 loop is CATTAGTGINYGYTF. CDR3 in DNA: TGTGCCACGACCGCGGGGACAGGAATTAACTATGGCTACACCTTC.

The chain links TRBV10-1 to TRBJ2-2, with D perhaps matching TRBD2 (6 bases). CDR1 WNHNN and CDR2 SYGVQD come from the germline V gene (reference sequence). The CDR3 consists of 15 residues. Deletions cut 3 bases from V and 0 bases from J, with 8 bases between. As DNA, the CDR3 is TGCGCCAGCAGTGAAGGCGGGACGAACACCGGGGAGCTGTTTTTT. Amino acids: CASSEGGTNTGELFF.

J is TRBJ2-7 and V is TRBV11-2; 8 bases fit TRBD1. Germline CDR1 and CDR2: SGHAT and FQNNGV. The V segment lost 1 base and the J segment 0 bases; nucleotides outside the gene matches: 8. There are 17 residues in the CDR3. The CDR3: CASSLGAGGDHSYEQYF. Here the CDR3 DNA reads TGTGCCAGCAGCTTAGGCGCAGGGGGCGATCACTCCTACGAGCAGTACTTC.

The J gene is TRBJ2-2, the V gene TRBV11-2, with 11 bases identical to TRBD1. V shed 5 bases and J 5 bases; nucleotides not matched to a gene: 4. The CDR3 has 15 amino acids. CDR1 SGHAT and CDR2 FQNNGV come from the germline V gene. The CDR3 DNA follows: TGTGCCAGCAGCCCAGGGACAGGGGGAACCGGGGAGCTGTTTTTT. The encoded protein is CASSPGTGGTGELFF.

This clone was seen only a few times. The genes are TRBV6-1 and TRBJ2-3; 7 bases are a match to TRBD2. This CDR3 region has 17 residues. CDR1 MNHNS and CDR2 SASEGT come from the germline V gene. V was pared by 4 bases and J by 2 bases, with 12 bases of the junction left unmatched. DNA for the CDR3: TGTGCCAGCAGTGGCTTAATCTGGGAGGGAGTCACAGATACGCAGTATTTT. It translates to CASSGLIWEGVTDTQYF.

This chain uses TRBV6-5 with TRBJ2-7; D may be TRBD1 (6 bases). The CDR3 runs to 14 residues. Trimming cost V 10 bases and J 2 bases, with 18 bases left between them. The germline V gene has CDR1 MNHEY and CDR2 SVGAGI. In nucleotides, the CDR3 is TGTGCCACCAATAGAGGGGACACCACCTACGAGCAGTACTTC. Residues: CATNRGDTTYEQYF.

CDR3 nucleotides: TGTGCCAGCAGCGCAGGGAATTCACCCCTCCACTTT. It encodes CASSAGNSPLHF. This sequence joins TRBV5-6 and TRBJ1-6; perhaps TRBD1 as D (5 bases). Trimming shortened V by 4 bases and J by 7 bases, and 6 bases separated the two germline ends. This CDR3 is built from 12 residues. Germline assignment: CDR1 SGHDT and CDR2 YYEEEE.

The chain employs TRBV6-6 and TRBJ2-3, with TRBD1 matching 7 bases. V shed 4 bases and J 0 bases; nucleotides not matched to a gene: 7. CDR3 size: 16 residues. In germline, CDR1 is MNHNY, CDR2 SVGAGI (reference sequence). CDR3 bases: TGTGCCAGCAGTTCCTTGGGACAGCCCAGCACAGATACGCAGTATTTT. It translates to CASSSLGQPSTDTQYF.

This sequence joins TRBV11-2 and TRBJ2-3, with 7 bases fitting TRBD1. CDR1 is SGHAT, CDR2 FQNNGV, per germline. The CDR3 is made up of 13 amino acids. Trimming cost V 5 bases and J 4 bases; bases outside gene matches: 3. The CDR3 region is CASSVTGPDTQYF. CDR3 bases: TGTGCCAGCAGCGTGACAGGGCCAGATACGCAGTATTTT. Using reference TRBV11-2 and TRBJ2-3 for the parts outside the CDR3, the full variable domain is EAGVAQSPRYKIIEKRQSVAFWCNPISGHATLYWYQQILGQGPKLLIQFQNNGVVDDSQLPKDRFSAERLKGVDSTLKIQPAKLEDSAVYLCASSVTGPDTQYFGPGTRLTVL.

The genes are TRBV18 and TRBJ1-2, with D possibly being TRBD1 (5 bases). The CDR3 length is 13 residues. The germline V gene has CDR1 KGHSH and CDR2 LQKENI. V was pared by 3 bases and J by 8 bases, with 13 bases between. The CDR3 reads CASSPTGEDGYTF. Written as DNA, the CDR3 is TGTGCCAGCTCACCGACGGGGGAGGACGGCTACACCTTC. Full variable domain (remainder filled in from reference TRBV18 and TRBJ1-2): NAGVMQNPRHLVRRRGQEARLRCSPMKGHSHVYWYRQLPEEGLKFMVYLQKENIIDESGMPKERFSAEFPKEGPSILRIQQVVRGDSAAYFCASSPTGEDGYTFGSGTRLTVV.

The V and J genes are TRBV2 and TRBJ2-5, with 7 bases lining up with TRBD2. Looked up from germline, CDR1 is SNHLY and CDR2 is FYNNEI. The junction had 8 bases not matched to a gene; V was cut back by 8 bases and J by 2 bases. The CDR3 covers 14 residues. The CDR3 coding sequence is TGTGCCAGCCCCATTGGGGGGGTTCAAGAGACCCAGTACTTC. The encoded protein is CASPIGGVQETQYF. The complete variable domain, with remaining parts taken from reference TRBV2 and TRBJ2-5, reads EPEVTQTPSHQVTQMGQEVILRCVPISNHLYFYWYRQILGQKVEFLVSFYNNEISEKSEIFDDQFSVERPDGSNFTLKIRSTKLEDSAMYFCASPIGGVQETQYFGPGTRLLVL.

The rearrangement links TRBV25-1 to TRBJ2-5; D unclear. Germline CDR1 and CDR2: MGHDK and SYGVNS. Trimming removed 1 base from V and 1 base from J, with 7 bases in between. The length of the CDR3 is 14 residues. CDR3 protein: CASSEFVGQETQYF. CDR3 DNA sequence: TGTGCCAGCAGTGAATTTGTCGGCCAAGAGACCCAGTACTTC.